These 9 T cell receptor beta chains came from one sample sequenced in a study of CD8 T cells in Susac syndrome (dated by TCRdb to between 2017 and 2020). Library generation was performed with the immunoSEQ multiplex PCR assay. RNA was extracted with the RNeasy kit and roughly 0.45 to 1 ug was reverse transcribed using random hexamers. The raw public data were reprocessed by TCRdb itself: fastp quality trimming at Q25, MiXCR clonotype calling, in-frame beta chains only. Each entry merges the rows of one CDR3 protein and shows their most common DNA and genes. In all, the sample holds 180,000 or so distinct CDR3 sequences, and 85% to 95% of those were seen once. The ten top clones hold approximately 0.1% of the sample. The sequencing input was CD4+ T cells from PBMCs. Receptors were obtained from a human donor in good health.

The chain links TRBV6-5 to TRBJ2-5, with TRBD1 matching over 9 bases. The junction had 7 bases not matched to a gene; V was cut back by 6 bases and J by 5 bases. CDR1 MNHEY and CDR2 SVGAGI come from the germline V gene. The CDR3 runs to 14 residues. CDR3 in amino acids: CASRINRGPETQYF. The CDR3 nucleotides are TGTGCCAGCAGGATCAACAGGGGGCCTGAGACCCAGTACTTC.

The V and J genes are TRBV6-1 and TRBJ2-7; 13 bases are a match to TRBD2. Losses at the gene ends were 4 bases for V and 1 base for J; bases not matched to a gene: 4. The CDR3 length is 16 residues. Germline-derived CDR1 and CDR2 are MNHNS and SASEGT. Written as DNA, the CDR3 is TGTGCCAGCAGTGGACCGGGACTAGCGGGGTCCTACGAGCAGTACGTC. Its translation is CASSGPGLAGSYEQYV.

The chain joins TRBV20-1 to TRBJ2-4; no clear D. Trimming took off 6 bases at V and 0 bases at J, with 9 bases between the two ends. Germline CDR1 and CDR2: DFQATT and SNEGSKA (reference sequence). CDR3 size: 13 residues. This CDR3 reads CSADVLAKNIQYF. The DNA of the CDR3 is TGCAGTGCCGATGTCCTAGCCAAAAACATTCAGTACTTC.

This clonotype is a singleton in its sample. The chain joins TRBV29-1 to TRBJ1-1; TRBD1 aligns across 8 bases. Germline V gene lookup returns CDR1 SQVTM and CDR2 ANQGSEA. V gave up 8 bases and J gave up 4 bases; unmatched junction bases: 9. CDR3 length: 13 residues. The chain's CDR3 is CSTAGTGATEAFF. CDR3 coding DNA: TGCAGCACTGCCGGGACAGGAGCCACTGAAGCTTTCTTT.

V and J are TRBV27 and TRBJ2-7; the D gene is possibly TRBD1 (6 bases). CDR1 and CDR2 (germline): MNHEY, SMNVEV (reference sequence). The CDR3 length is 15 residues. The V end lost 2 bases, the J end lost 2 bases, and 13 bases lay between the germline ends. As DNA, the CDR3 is TGTGCCAGCAGTTTAGGCCAGGGGCTTCCCTACGAGCAGTACTTC. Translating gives CASSLGQGLPYEQYF.

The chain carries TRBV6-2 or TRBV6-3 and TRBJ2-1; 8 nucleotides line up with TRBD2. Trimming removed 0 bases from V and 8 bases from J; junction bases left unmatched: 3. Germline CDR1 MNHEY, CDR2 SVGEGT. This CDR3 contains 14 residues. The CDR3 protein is CASSYSDGRDEQFF. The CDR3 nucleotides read TGTGCCAGCAGTTACTCGGACGGGAGGGATGAGCAGTTCTTC.

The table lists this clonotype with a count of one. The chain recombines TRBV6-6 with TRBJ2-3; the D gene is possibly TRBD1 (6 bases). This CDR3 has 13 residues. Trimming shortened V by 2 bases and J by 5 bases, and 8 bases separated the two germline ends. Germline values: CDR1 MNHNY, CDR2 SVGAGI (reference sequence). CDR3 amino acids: CASSYPGEDTQYF. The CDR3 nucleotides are TGTGCCAGCAGTTACCCAGGGGAAGATACGCAGTATTTT.

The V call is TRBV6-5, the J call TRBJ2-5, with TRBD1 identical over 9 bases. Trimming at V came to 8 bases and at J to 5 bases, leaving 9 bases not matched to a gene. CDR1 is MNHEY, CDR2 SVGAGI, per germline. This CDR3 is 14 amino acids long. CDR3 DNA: TGTGCCAGCCGAGGACAGGGGTGGTCGGAGACCCAGTACTTC. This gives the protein CASRGQGWSETQYF.

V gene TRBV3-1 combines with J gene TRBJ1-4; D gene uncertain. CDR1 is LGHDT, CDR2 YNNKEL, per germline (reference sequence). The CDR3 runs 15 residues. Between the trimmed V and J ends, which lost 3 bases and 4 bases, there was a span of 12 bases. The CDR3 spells CASSHYLAGNEKLFF. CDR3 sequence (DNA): TGTGCCAGCAGCCATTACCTGGCCGGTAATGAAAAACTGTTTTTT.